What follows are 24 T cell receptor beta chains derived from one specimen sequenced in a study of OX40 agonist ivuxolimab in advanced cancers. Profiled with immunoSEQ multiplex PCR; TCRdb holds only in-frame clones, not every one. The sample includes around 94,000 clones, more than 85% of them seen just once. The sequencing used CD4+ or CD8+ T cells sorted from blood, collected in a trial of the OX40 agonist ivuxolimab. Receptor source: an adult with an advanced solid tumor such as melanoma, head and neck, liver or kidney cancer.

This clone appeared a single time. The rearrangement links TRBV5-4 to TRBJ1-3; D uncertain. The V gene's germline CDR1 is SGHNT and CDR2 YYREEE (reference sequence). The germline V and J ends were trimmed by 3 bases and 2 bases, with 12 bases remaining between them. The CDR3 runs 15 residues. Here the CDR3 reads CASSWVGEPGNTIYF. CDR3 DNA sequence: TGTGCCAGCAGCTGGGTCGGGGAGCCTGGAAACACCATATATTTT.

The V call is TRBV9, the J call TRBJ2-3; TRBD1 aligns across 8 bases. The germline CDR1 and CDR2 sequences are SGDLS and YYNGEE. The CDR3 sequence is 16 residues long. V was clipped by 1 base and J by 6 bases; unmatched bases: 10. CDR3 region: CASSVTSGGAWDTQYF. The CDR3 bases are TGTGCCAGCAGCGTAACTTCAGGGGGCGCGTGGGATACGCAGTATTTT. Variable domain in full (rest from reference TRBV9 and TRBJ2-3): DSGVTQTPKHLITATGQRVTLRCSPRSGDLSVYWYQQSLDQGLQFLIQYYNGEERAKGNILERFSAQQFPDLHSELNLSSLELGDSALYFCASSVTSGGAWDTQYFGPGTRLTVL.

This chain joins TRBV19 and TRBJ1-3, with TRBD1 as a possible D gene (5 bases). Germline loops: CDR1 LNHDA, CDR2 SQIVND (reference sequence). The CDR3 totals 17 residues. The V and J ends lost 2 bases and 2 bases respectively, with 16 bases between them. This CDR3 is CASSIIPPVGPGNTIYF. The CDR3 region has the DNA TGTGCCAGTAGTATAATCCCCCCGGTGGGACCTGGAAACACCATATATTTT.

This clone was counted only a few times. This chain links TRBV30 with TRBJ2-7; D is undetermined. CDR1 is GTSNPN, CDR2 SVGIG, per germline (reference sequence). The CDR3 has 13 amino acids. The V and J ends lost 1 base and 6 bases respectively, with 13 bases between them. The CDR3 protein is CAWSEGEALEQYF. The DNA of the CDR3 is TGTGCCTGGAGTGAAGGTGAGGCGCTCGAGCAGTACTTC.

The chain combines TRBV4-1 with TRBJ1-5; TRBD1 is a possible D gene (6 bases). Germline values: CDR1 MGHRA, CDR2 YSYEKL. This CDR3 spans 16 amino acids. Trimming stripped 0 bases from V and 2 bases from J, with 11 bases between. CDR3 protein: CASSQEGGRGNQPQHF. The DNA of the CDR3 is TGCGCCAGCAGCCAAGAGGGGGGCCGCGGCAATCAGCCCCAGCATTTT.

The CDR3 sequence is CASSDPGQGAQETQYF. CDR3 bases: TGTGCCAGCAGCGACCCGGGACAGGGGGCCCAAGAGACCCAGTACTTC. The chain has TRBV7-9 and TRBJ2-5, with 12 bases identical to TRBD1. CDR3 size: 16 residues. Germline CDR1 SEHNR, CDR2 FQNEAQ (reference sequence). V lost 5 bases to trimming and J lost 1 base; unmatched junction nucleotides: 5.

The chain links TRBV18 to TRBJ2-2; TRBD1 matches at 8 bases. CDR1 is KGHSH, CDR2 LQKENI, per germline. V dropped 3 bases and J dropped 4; count of bases not matched to a gene: 4. The CDR3 is made up of 15 amino acids. The CDR3 DNA is TGTGCCAGCTCACCCCCGGACAGGGTCACCGGGGAGCTGTTTTTT. As protein: CASSPPDRVTGELFF.

This chain links TRBV28 with TRBJ2-4, with unresolved D. V was clipped by 3 bases and J by 0 bases, with 9 bases between them. This CDR3 is 15 amino acids long. The germline V gene has CDR1 MDHEN and CDR2 SYDVKM. The CDR3 loop reads CASSFWALAKNIQYF. The CDR3 bases are TGTGCCAGCAGTTTCTGGGCTTTAGCCAAAAACATTCAGTACTTC.

The chain combines TRBV9 with TRBJ1-4, with 9 nucleotides matching TRBD1. Germline assignment: CDR1 SGDLS and CDR2 YYNGEE. The J segment lost 8 bases and the V segment lost 4 bases, leaving 9 bases of the junction unmatched. CDR3 length: 15 residues. In DNA, the CDR3 is TGTGCCAGCAGCTCCCGGACAGGGGCCAACGAAAAACTGTTTTTT. It encodes CASSSRTGANEKLFF.

The V call is TRBV5-1, the J call TRBJ1-2; D is possibly TRBD1 (6 bases). Germline assignment: CDR1 SGHRS and CDR2 YFSETQ. Deletions cut 4 bases from V and 3 bases from J, with 16 bases between. There are 15 residues in the CDR3. This chain's CDR3 is CASSLEPGHHYGYTF. CDR3 coding DNA: TGCGCCAGCAGCCTCGAACCGGGACACCACTATGGCTACACCTTC.

The rearrangement uses TRBV6-1 and TRBJ1-1; no definite D call. The V gene lost 2 bases and the J gene lost 4 bases, with 8 bases spanning the gap. Per the germline V gene, CDR1 is MNHNS and CDR2 is SASEGT. The length of the CDR3 is 13 residues. The CDR3 region is CASSEWGSTEAFF. The CDR3 nucleotides are TGTGCCAGCAGTGAATGGGGAAGCACTGAAGCTTTCTTT.

V is TRBV2 and J is TRBJ2-5; 12 bases match TRBD2. The CDR3 totals 17 residues. The germline gives CDR1 SNHLY, CDR2 FYNNEI. The V gene end was trimmed by 4 bases and the J gene end by 4 bases; junction bases not matched to a gene: 10. The DNA of the CDR3 is TGTGCCAGCAGTGGGCCGGGGGCTAGCGGGAGGGTAGAGACCCAGTACTTC. It translates to CASSGPGASGRVETQYF.

This sequence joins TRBV9 and TRBJ2-2; a weak D match, TRBD2 (6 bases). The CDR3 runs to 18 residues. The V gene's germline CDR1 is SGDLS and CDR2 YYNGEE. Trimming stripped 3 bases from V and 5 bases from J, with 23 bases between. In nucleotides, the CDR3 is TGTGCCAGCAGCGAGGAGATCCGGGACTGGGCTGTAACCGGGGAGCTGTTTTTT. It yields the protein CASSEEIRDWAVTGELFF.

This chain connects TRBV6-1 to TRBJ1-5, with D uncertain. V was shortened by 2 bases and J by 2 bases, with 10 bases between the two germline ends. CDR1 is MNHNS, CDR2 SASEGT, per germline. The CDR3 loop spans 15 amino acids. DNA of the CDR3: TGTGCCAGCAGTGAAAGGGAGGTGGGCAATCAGCCCCAGCATTTT. This translates into CASSEREVGNQPQHF.

The rearrangement joins TRBV7-9 to TRBJ2-2; 15 bases match TRBD2. This CDR3 is built from 15 residues. Germline V lookup: CDR1 SEHNR, CDR2 FQNEAQ (reference sequence). V was clipped by 5 bases and J by 6 bases; unmatched bases: 1. The CDR3 DNA reads as TGTGCCAGCAGCCGGACTAGCGGGAGGGCCGGGGAGCTGTTTTTT. It codes for CASSRTSGRAGELFF.

The chain combines TRBV6-6 with TRBJ2-2, with D possibly being TRBD2 (5 bases). Germline CDR1 MNHNY, CDR2 SVGAGI (reference sequence). Deletions cut 6 bases from V and 5 bases from J, with 16 bases between. The CDR3 sequence is 15 residues long. The CDR3 DNA follows: TGTGCCAGCAGCCCCGGGTCGAGGAGGACCGGGGAGCTGTTTTTT. This translates into CASSPGSRRTGELFF.

V usage is TRBV10-2 and J usage is TRBJ1-4, with 9 nucleotides matching TRBD1. CDR1 WSHSY and CDR2 SAAADI come from the germline V gene. V was pared by 4 bases and J by 6 bases, with 9 bases of the junction left unmatched. This CDR3 region has 16 residues. DNA for the CDR3: TGCGCCAGCAGTGCCTGGACAGGGGCGCAGGATGAAAAACTGTTTTTT. It encodes CASSAWTGAQDEKLFF.

A single count supports this clone. V and J are TRBV9 and TRBJ2-5, with D possibly TRBD1 on 5 matching bases. Trimming stripped 3 bases from V and 0 bases from J, with 18 bases between. Germline V gene lookup returns CDR1 SGDLS and CDR2 YYNGEE. This CDR3 region has 17 residues. CDR3 loop: CASSAEEDTPYQETQYF. CDR3 coding DNA: TGTGCCAGCAGCGCCGAAGAGGACACTCCGTACCAAGAGACCCAGTACTTC.

This clone is medium-sized (0.01 to 0.1%). The chain recombines TRBV15 with TRBJ2-1; D possibly corresponds to TRBD2 (6 bases). Trimming removed 5 bases at V and 0 bases at J, with 14 bases between. The CDR3 is made up of 16 amino acids. CDR1 and CDR2 from the germline V gene are LNHNV and YYDKDF (reference sequence). The CDR3 sequence is CATSPGEESSYNEQFF. The DNA of the CDR3 is TGTGCCACCAGCCCGGGGGAGGAAAGCTCCTACAATGAGCAGTTCTTC.

The gene calls are TRBV6-6 and TRBJ2-7; D might be TRBD1 (6 bases). The CDR3 is 13 residues long. The V gene lost 6 bases and the J gene lost 7 bases, with 16 bases spanning the gap. Germline CDR1 is MNHNY and CDR2 is SVGAGI (reference sequence). The chain's CDR3 is CASRPGGWVEQYF. The CDR3 DNA reads as TGTGCCAGCAGACCTGGGGGCTGGGTTGAGCAGTACTTC.

This chain uses TRBV9 with TRBJ2-3; weak D call: TRBD1 (5 bases). Germline V gene lookup returns CDR1 SGDLS and CDR2 YYNGEE. The CDR3 is 14 residues long. V lost 3 bases to trimming and J lost 0 bases, with 8 bases between them. The CDR3 region has the DNA TGTGCCAGCAGCGCGGACACAAGCACAGATACGCAGTATTTT. Translated: CASSADTSTDTQYF. Complete variable domain (other parts from reference TRBV9 and TRBJ2-3): DSGVTQTPKHLITATGQRVTLRCSPRSGDLSVYWYQQSLDQGLQFLIQYYNGEERAKGNILERFSAQQFPDLHSELNLSSLELGDSALYFCASSADTSTDTQYFGPGTRLTVL.

This CDR3 is CASSAELAGPVNEQFF. The CDR3 DNA reads TGTGCCAGTAGTGCCGAACTAGCGGGCCCTGTCAATGAGCAGTTCTTC. The chain couples TRBV19 to TRBJ2-1, with 9 bases fitting TRBD2. The CDR3 contains 16 residues. J lost 6 bases, V lost 5 bases, and 11 bases had no gene match. Germline CDR1 reads LNHDA; CDR2 reads SQIVND (reference sequence).

The chain joins TRBV11-2 to TRBJ1-2; D perhaps matches TRBD1 (5 bases). This CDR3 is built from 15 residues. Germline V gene data show CDR1 as SGHAT and CDR2 as FQNNGV. V lost 5 bases and J 3 bases, leaving 16 bases between the germline ends. The CDR3 nucleotides are TGTGCCAGCAGCCCCCCGACAGAACCCTACTATGGCTACACCTTC. It codes for CASSPPTEPYYGYTF. Full variable domain (remainder filled in from reference TRBV11-2 and TRBJ1-2): EAGVAQSPRYKIIEKRQSVAFWCNPISGHATLYWYQQILGQGPKLLIQFQNNGVVDDSQLPKDRFSAERLKGVDSTLKIQPAKLEDSAVYLCASSPPTEPYYGYTFGSGTRLTVV.

This clone was found once. The rearrangement joins TRBV7-2 to TRBJ1-2, with D perhaps TRBD1 (5 bases). The ends were cut back, 5 bases at V and 0 bases at J, with 16 bases in the middle. CDR3 length: 16 residues. Germline lookup yields CDR1 SGHTA and CDR2 FQGNSA. This CDR3 is CASSRTWGVSNYGYTF. CDR3 in DNA: TGTGCCAGCAGCCGAACCTGGGGCGTGTCTAACTATGGCTACACCTTC.